This T cell receptor beta chain is drawn from a study of blood T cell repertoires in COVID-19. Original handling: Amplified reference gene primers provided the basis for estimating nucleated cell counts. The method was immunoSEQ multiplex PCR; TCRdb's version includes in-frame clones alone and lacks a portion of them. Clone size and the V and J calls come from that table; the DNA yielded D and trimming. The table includes approximately 120,000 clones, just over 75% detected once. Germline CDR1 reads SGHDT; CDR2 reads YYEEEE. The CDR3 runs 14 residues. Germline trimming cut 1 base from V and 7 bases from J; bases unmatched to any gene: 5.

Specimen: peripheral blood. This chain links TRBV5-6 with TRBJ1-1; 9 nucleotides align to TRBD1. This TCR was sampled from a human donor in a cohort sampled during active COVID-19. Here the CDR3 reads CASSLPGTGFEAFF. As DNA, the CDR3 is TGTGCCAGCAGCTTGCCTGGGACAGGGTTTGAAGCTTTCTTT.